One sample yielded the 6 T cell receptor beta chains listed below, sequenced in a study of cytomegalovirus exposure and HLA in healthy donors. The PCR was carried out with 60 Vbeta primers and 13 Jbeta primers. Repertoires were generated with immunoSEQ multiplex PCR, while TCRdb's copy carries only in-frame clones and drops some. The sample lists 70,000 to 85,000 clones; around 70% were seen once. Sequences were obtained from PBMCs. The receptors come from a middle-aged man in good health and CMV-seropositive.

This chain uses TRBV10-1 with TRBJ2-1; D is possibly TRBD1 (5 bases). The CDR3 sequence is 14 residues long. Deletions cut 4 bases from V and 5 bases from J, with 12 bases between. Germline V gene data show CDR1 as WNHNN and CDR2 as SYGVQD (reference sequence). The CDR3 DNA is TGCGCCAGCAGTGGGACACCGGGTGACAATGAGCAGTTCTTC. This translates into CASSGTPGDNEQFF.

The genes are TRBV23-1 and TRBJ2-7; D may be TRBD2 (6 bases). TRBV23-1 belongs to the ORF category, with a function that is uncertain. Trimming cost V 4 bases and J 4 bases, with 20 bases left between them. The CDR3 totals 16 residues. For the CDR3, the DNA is TGCGCCAGCAGTCCACGGGACTCGAGTCTCCATTACGAGCAGTACTTC. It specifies CASSPRDSSLHYEQYF.

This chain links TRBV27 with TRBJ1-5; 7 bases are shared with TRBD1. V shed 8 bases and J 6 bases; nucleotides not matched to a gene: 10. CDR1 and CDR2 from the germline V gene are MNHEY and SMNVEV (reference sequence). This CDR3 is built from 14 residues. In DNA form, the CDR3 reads TGTGCCAGCGCCAAAACTGACAGGGTTCAGCCCCAGCATTTT. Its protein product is CASAKTDRVQPQHF.

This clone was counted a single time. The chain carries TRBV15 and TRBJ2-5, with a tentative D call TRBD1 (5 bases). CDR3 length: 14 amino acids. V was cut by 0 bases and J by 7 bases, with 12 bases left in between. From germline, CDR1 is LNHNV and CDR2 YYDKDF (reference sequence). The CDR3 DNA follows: TGTGCCACCAGCAGAGAAAGGGGTTTAGGGACCCAGTACTTC. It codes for CATSRERGLGTQYF.

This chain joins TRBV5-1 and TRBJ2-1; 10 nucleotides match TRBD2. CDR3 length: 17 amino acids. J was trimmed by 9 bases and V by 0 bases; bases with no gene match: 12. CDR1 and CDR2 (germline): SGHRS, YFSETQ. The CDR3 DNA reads TGCGCCAGCAGCTTGGGGAACCGTAGCGGGAGGAGGAGTGAGCAGTTCTTC. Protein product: CASSLGNRSGRRSEQFF.

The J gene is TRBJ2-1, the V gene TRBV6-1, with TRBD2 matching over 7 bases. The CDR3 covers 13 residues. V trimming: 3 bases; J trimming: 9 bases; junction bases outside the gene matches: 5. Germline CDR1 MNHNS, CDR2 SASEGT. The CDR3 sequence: CASSEGGGGEQFF. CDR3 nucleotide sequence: TGTGCCAGCAGTGAGGGGGGGGGTGGTGAGCAGTTCTTC.